These T cell receptor beta chains were read from a single sample in a study of blood T cell repertoires in COVID-19. Data came from immunoSEQ multiplex PCR; TCRdb stores just in-frame clones and leaves some out. The table has about 97,000 clones, about 90% seen once. Sequencing used peripheral blood. Receptors were obtained from a woman aged 50 to 65 with COVID-19, enrolled during active disease. CDR3s include the opening cysteine and the closing phenylalanine or tryptophan. D genes are given only for firm matches. A clone size is listed for some rows: how often the clone was seen (once, few, many), or a class if it is expanded.

j_gene: TRBJ2-2; v_gene: TRBV5-1; d_gene: NA; abundance: once; CDR3aa: CASSLYPKYTGELFF; CDR3nt: TGCGCCAGCAGCCTATACCCGAAGTACACCGGGGAGCTGTTTTTT
j_gene: TRBJ2-1; v_gene: TRBV7-8; d_gene: NA; abundance: NA; CDR3aa: CASSLGSAGYNEQFF; CDR3nt: TGTGCCAGCAGCTTAGGAAGTGCGGGCTACAATGAGCAGTTCTTC
j_gene: TRBJ1-5; v_gene: TRBV28; d_gene: TRBD1; abundance: few; CDR3aa: CASSSQGARQPQHF; CDR3nt: TGTGCCAGCAGTTCTCAGGGGGCCCGGCAGCCCCAGCATTTT
j_gene: TRBJ2-7; v_gene: TRBV7-9; d_gene: TRBD1; abundance: NA; CDR3aa: CASSSFRDRDNEQYF; CDR3nt: TGTGCCAGCAGCTCATTCCGGGACAGGGACAACGAGCAGTACTTC
j_gene: TRBJ1-1; v_gene: TRBV28; d_gene: NA; abundance: NA; CDR3aa: CASSSQGKTEAFF; CDR3nt: TGTGCCAGCAGTTCCCAGGGTAAGACTGAAGCTTTCTTT
j_gene: TRBJ2-1; v_gene: TRBV3-1/TRBV3-2; d_gene: TRBD2; abundance: NA; CDR3aa: CASSHYLAGANYNEQFF; CDR3nt: TGTGCCAGCAGCCACTACCTAGCGGGGGCCAATTACAATGAGCAGTTCTTC
j_gene: TRBJ1-3; v_gene: TRBV23-1; d_gene: TRBD1; abundance: NA; CDR3aa: CASSHGQGDTIYF; CDR3nt: TGCGCCAGCAGTCACGGACAGGGTGACACCATATATTTT
j_gene: TRBJ1-4; v_gene: TRBV10-3; d_gene: NA; abundance: once; CDR3aa: CAISDETPGEKLFF; CDR3nt: TGTGCCATCAGTGATGAGACACCTGGTGAAAAACTGTTTTTT
j_gene: TRBJ2-7; v_gene: TRBV28; d_gene: TRBD1; abundance: few; CDR3aa: CASRRQGISYEQYF; CDR3nt: TGTGCCAGCAGGAGACAGGGGATATCCTACGAGCAGTACTTC
j_gene: TRBJ2-3; v_gene: TRBV18; d_gene: NA; abundance: NA; CDR3aa: CASSPPSTNTDTQYF; CDR3nt: TGTGCCAGCTCACCACCGAGTACTAACACAGATACGCAGTATTTT
j_gene: TRBJ2-7; v_gene: TRBV19; d_gene: NA; abundance: NA; CDR3aa: CASSRAEIYEQYF; CDR3nt: TGTGCCAGTAGTCGTGCAGAAATCTACGAGCAGTACTTC
j_gene: TRBJ2-6; v_gene: TRBV4-1; d_gene: NA; abundance: NA; CDR3aa: CASSQMIQPSGANVLTF; CDR3nt: TGCGCCAGCAGCCAAATGATACAGCCCTCTGGGGCCAACGTCCTGACTTTC
j_gene: TRBJ1-6; v_gene: TRBV2; d_gene: NA; abundance: NA; CDR3aa: CASSATGRNSPLHF; CDR3nt: TGTGCCAGCAGCGCAACAGGGCGTAATTCACCCCTCCACTTT
j_gene: TRBJ1-1; v_gene: TRBV6-5; d_gene: TRBD1; abundance: few; CDR3aa: CASRRRGQGYTEAFF; CDR3nt: TGTGCCAGCAGACGGAGAGGACAGGGGTACACTGAAGCTTTCTTT
j_gene: TRBJ2-7; v_gene: TRBV12-3/TRBV12-4; d_gene: NA; abundance: NA; CDR3aa: CASSSDRIVQYF; CDR3nt: TGTGCCAGCAGTTCGGACAGAATTGTGCAGTACTTC
j_gene: TRBJ1-5; v_gene: TRBV6-6; d_gene: NA; abundance: few; CDR3aa: CASSYSEDNQPQHF; CDR3nt: TGTGCCAGCAGTTACTCCGAGGACAATCAGCCCCAGCATTTT
j_gene: TRBJ2-1; v_gene: TRBV6-5; d_gene: TRBD2; abundance: NA; CDR3aa: CASKGGGDYEQFF; CDR3nt: TGTGCCAGCAAGGGCGGGGGTGACTATGAGCAGTTCTTC
j_gene: TRBJ2-1; v_gene: TRBV19; d_gene: TRBD2; abundance: NA; CDR3aa: CASSIGRGSGGANYNEQFF; CDR3nt: TGTGCCAGTAGTATAGGCCGAGGTAGCGGGGGGGCAAATTACAATGAGCAGTTCTTC
j_gene: TRBJ2-1; v_gene: TRBV4-1; d_gene: NA; abundance: NA; CDR3aa: CASSQVVNEQFF; CDR3nt: TGCGCCAGCAGCCAAGTAGTTAATGAGCAGTTCTTC
j_gene: TRBJ2-3; v_gene: TRBV3-1/TRBV3-2; d_gene: TRBD2; abundance: few; CDR3aa: CASSQDGDYTDTQYF; CDR3nt: TGTGCCAGCAGCCAAGATGGGGACTACACAGATACGCAGTATTTT
j_gene: TRBJ2-3; v_gene: TRBV14; d_gene: NA; abundance: NA; CDR3aa: CASSYGSGVGGTDTQYF; CDR3nt: TGTGCCAGCAGCTACGGGTCAGGGGTAGGGGGCACAGATACGCAGTATTTT
j_gene: TRBJ2-7; v_gene: TRBV10-1; d_gene: TRBD1; abundance: NA; CDR3aa: CASKGRGIRSFYEQYF; CDR3nt: TGCGCCAGCAAGGGCAGGGGGATACGATCTTTCTACGAGCAGTACTTC
j_gene: TRBJ2-7; v_gene: TRBV6-5; d_gene: NA; abundance: NA; CDR3aa: CASSLEGYEQYF; CDR3nt: TGTGCCAGCAGTTTGGAGGGCTACGAGCAGTACTTC